This entry is about one TCR beta chain. Its antigen is currently unknown. These data are taken from a study of CD8+ T cells in alopecia areata. Study information: Tofacitinib administration to treated patients was oral, at 5 to 10 mg twice daily. Findings of the study overall: Scalp specimens additionally yield sequences from normal skin's resident alphabeta T cells. Shared TCR sequences were less clear between patients than in mice, possibly partly from HLA diversity.

Reverse transcribed after extraction, RNA yielded cDNA as the sequencing template. Sequencing used immunoSEQ multiplex PCR; TCRdb keeps in-frame clones, though not all of them. This sample has 150,000 to 190,000 clones, with less than 65% found just once. CDR1 KGHSH and CDR2 LQKENI come from the germline V gene. V was shortened by 3 bases and J by 8 bases, with 13 bases between the two germline ends. This CDR3 has 13 amino acids. Sequences were derived from CD8+ T cells sorted from blood, sampled at week 0. This chain links TRBV18 with TRBJ1-1; D gene uncertain. The origin of this receptor is a human donor with alopecia areata. In DNA form, the CDR3 reads TGTGCCAGCTCACCCACCCCAAGTGGCGAAGCTTTCTTT. Encoded protein: CASSPTPSGEAFF. The whole variable domain, remainder taken from reference TRBV18 and TRBJ1-1, is NAGVMQNPRHLVRRRGQEARLRCSPMKGHSHVYWYRQLPEEGLKFMVYLQKENIIDESGMPKERFSAEFPKEGPSILRIQQVVRGDSAAYFCASSPTPSGEAFFGQGTRLTVV.